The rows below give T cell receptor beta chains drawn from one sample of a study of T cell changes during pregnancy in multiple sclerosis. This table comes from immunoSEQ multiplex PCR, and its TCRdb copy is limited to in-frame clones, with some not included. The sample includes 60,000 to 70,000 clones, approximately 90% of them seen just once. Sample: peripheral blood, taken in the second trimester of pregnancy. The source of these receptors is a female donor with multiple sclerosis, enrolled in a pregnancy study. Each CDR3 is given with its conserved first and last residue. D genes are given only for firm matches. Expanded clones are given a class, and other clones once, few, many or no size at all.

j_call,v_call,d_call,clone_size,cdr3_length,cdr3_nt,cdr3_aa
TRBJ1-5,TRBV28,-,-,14,TGTGCCAGCAGTTCTATTGATAGCAATCAGCCCCAGCATTTT,CASSSIDSNQPQHF
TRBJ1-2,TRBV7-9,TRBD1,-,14,TGTGCCAGCAGCTCCACAGGGGGAGCGGATGGCTACACCTTC,CASSSTGGADGYTF
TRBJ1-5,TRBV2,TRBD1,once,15,TGTGCCAGCAGTTTACAGGGGGCGGCCAATCAGCCCCAGCATTTT,CASSLQGAANQPQHF
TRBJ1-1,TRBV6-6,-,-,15,TGTGCCAGCAGTTACGCCCTGACAGGGAACACTGAAGCTTTCTTT,CASSYALTGNTEAFF
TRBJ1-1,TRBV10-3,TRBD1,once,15,TGTGCCATCAGTGAGTACAGGGGACCGAACACTGAAGCTTTCTTT,CAISEYRGPNTEAFF
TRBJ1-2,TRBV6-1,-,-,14,TGTGCCAGCAGTGAGTCCTACAGGGCCTATGGCTACACCTTC,CASSESYRAYGYTF
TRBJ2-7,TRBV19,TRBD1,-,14,TGTGCCAGTAGTTCCAGACAGGGTTCCTACGAGCAGTACTTC,CASSSRQGSYEQYF
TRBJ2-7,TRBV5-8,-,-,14,TGTGCCAGCAGAAACCGCGGGAACACCTACGAGCAGTACTTC,CASRNRGNTYEQYF
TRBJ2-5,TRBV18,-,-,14,TGTGCCAGCTCACCCGGACAGCCGGGAGAGACCCAGTACTTC,CASSPGQPGETQYF
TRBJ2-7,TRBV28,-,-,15,TGTGCCAGCAGCACCTCCCCGGGGGTTACCTACGAGCAGTACTTC,CASSTSPGVTYEQYF
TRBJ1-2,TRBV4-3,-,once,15,TGCGCCAGCAGCCAAGATCAGACAGAATTGTATGGCTACACCTTC,CASSQDQTELYGYTF
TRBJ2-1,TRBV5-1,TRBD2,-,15,TGCGCCAGCAGCTTGGGGCTAGCGGACTACAATGAGCAGTTCTTC,CASSLGLADYNEQFF
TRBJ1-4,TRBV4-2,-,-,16,TGTGCCAGCAGCCGGTCTTTTAGTGCAACTAATGAAAAACTGTTTTTT,CASSRSFSATNEKLFF
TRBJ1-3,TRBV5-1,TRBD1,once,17,TGCGCCAGCAGCTCCGAACAGACAGGGGTTGATGGAAACACCATATATTTT,CASSSEQTGVDGNTIYF
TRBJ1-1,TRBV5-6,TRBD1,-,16,TGTGCCAGCAACCAGCCGGGACAGGGATCGGACACTGAAGCTTTCTTT,CASNQPGQGSDTEAFF
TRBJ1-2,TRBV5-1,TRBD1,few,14,TGCGCCAGCAGCCTCTCGGGACAGGGCTATGGCTACACCTTC,CASSLSGQGYGYTF
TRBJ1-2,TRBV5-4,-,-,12,TGTGCCAGCAGCTTGACTGATGATGGCTACACCTTC,CASSLTDDGYTF
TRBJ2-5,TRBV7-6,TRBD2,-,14,TGTGCCAGCAGCCTCACTAGCGGGGGGGTGTCCCAGTACTTC,CASSLTSGGVSQYF
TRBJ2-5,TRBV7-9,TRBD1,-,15,TGTGCCAGCAGCCTCGGGACAGGGTTCCAAGAGACCCAGTACTTC,CASSLGTGFQETQYF
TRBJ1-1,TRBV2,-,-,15,TGTGCCAGCAGTGTGTCCCCTAGGCGGGACACTGAAGCTTTCTTT,CASSVSPRRDTEAFF
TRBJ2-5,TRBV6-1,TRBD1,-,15,TGTGCCAGCAGTGGGGGACAGGTTCGAGAAGAGACCCAGTACTTC,CASSGGQVREETQYF
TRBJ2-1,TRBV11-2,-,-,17,TGTGCCAGCAGCTCCCTGAGTGGTAGTCCATCTAATAATGAGCAGTTCTTC,CASSSLSGSPSNNEQFF
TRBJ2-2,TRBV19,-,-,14,TGTGCCAGTAGTATACAGGTACCCCCGAGAAGGCTGTTTTTT,CASSIQVPPRRLFF
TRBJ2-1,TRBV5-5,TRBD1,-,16,TGTGCCAGCAGCCCCGATCCGGACAGGGCCTACAATGAGCAGTTCTTC,CASSPDPDRAYNEQFF
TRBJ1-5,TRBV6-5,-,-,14,TGTGCCAGCAGACCCAGGGGTAGCAATCAGCCCCAGCATTTT,CASRPRGSNQPQHF
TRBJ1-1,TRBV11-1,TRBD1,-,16,TGTGCCAGCAGCTTAGTAGTGCACAGGGGGAACACTGAAGCTTTCTTT,CASSLVVHRGNTEAFF
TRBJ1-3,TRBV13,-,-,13,TGTGCCAGCAGCTTCAACAGGGAGTACACCATATATTTT,CASSFNREYTIYF
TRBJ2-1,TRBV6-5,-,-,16,TGTGCCAGCAGTTACATGCCACCGAGCTCCTACAATGAGCAGTTCTTC,CASSYMPPSSYNEQFF
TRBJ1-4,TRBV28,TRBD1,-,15,TGTGCCAGCAGTGTTACAGGGGGCAGCGGTGAAAAACTGTTTTTT,CASSVTGGSGEKLFF
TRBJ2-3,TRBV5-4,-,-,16,TGTGCCAGCAGTCTCTCCCTTACTAGATTAGCAGATACGCAGTATTTT,CASSLSLTRLADTQYF
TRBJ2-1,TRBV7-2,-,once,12,TGTGCCAGCAGCTTATTATCCGGTGAGCAGTTCTTC,CASSLLSGEQFF
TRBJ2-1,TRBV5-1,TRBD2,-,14,TGCGCCAGCAGCTCCATGACTAGCAGGAATGAGCAGTTCTTC,CASSSMTSRNEQFF
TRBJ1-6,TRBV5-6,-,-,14,TGTGCCAGCAGCTTGTTTCAGGGGAGTTCACCCCTCCACTTT,CASSLFQGSSPLHF
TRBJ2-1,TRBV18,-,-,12,TGTGCCAGCTCACCTGCAGGCTATGAGCAGTTCTTC,CASSPAGYEQFF
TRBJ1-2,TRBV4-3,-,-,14,TGCGCCAGCAGCCAAGCAGGGAAGAACTATGGCTACACCTTC,CASSQAGKNYGYTF
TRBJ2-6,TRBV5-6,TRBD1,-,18,TGTGCCAGCAGCTTGGGACGGGACAGCAACTCTGGGGCCAACGTCCTGACTTTC,CASSLGRDSNSGANVLTF
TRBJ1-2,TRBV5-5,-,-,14,TGTGCCAGCAGCTTGGTTCCAGCTAACTATGGCTACACCTTC,CASSLVPANYGYTF
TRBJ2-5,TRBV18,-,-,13,TGTGCCAGCTCCACAGGGATCCAAGAGACCCAGTACTTC,CASSTGIQETQYF
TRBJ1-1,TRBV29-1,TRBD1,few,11,TGCAGCGTTACAGGGGGCTCTGAAGCTTTCTTT,CSVTGGSEAFF
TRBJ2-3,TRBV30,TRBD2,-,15,TGTGCCTGGAGTGAAGGGGCGGGGGGCCGAGATACGCAGTATTTT,CAWSEGAGGRDTQYF
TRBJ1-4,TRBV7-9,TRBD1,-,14,TGTGCCAGCAGCAGTACAGGGGGAAGTGAAAAACTGTTTTTT,CASSSTGGSEKLFF
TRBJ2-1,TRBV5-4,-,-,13,TGTGCCAGCAGCTTGTCCTCTGTCCGTGAGCAGTTCTTC,CASSLSSVREQFF
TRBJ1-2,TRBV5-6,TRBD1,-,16,TGTGCCAGCAGCCCGTTTGACAGGGTAATTCCATATGGCTACACCTTC,CASSPFDRVIPYGYTF
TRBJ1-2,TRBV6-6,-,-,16,TGTGCCAGCAGTTACTCGAGAGGGGACTTGGGCTATGGCTACACCTTC,CASSYSRGDLGYGYTF
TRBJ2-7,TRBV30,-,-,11,TGTGCCTGGAGTGGCAGCTACGAGCAGTACTTC,CAWSGSYEQYF
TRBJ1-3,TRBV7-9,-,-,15,TGTGCCAGCAGCTCCCTAGGATCCGCTGGAAACACCATATATTTT,CASSSLGSAGNTIYF
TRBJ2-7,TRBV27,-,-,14,TGTGCCAGCAGTTATATTACGAGCTCCTACGAGCAGTACTTC,CASSYITSSYEQYF
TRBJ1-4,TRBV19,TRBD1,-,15,TGTGCCAGTAGTAGGTTGACAGGGACTAATGAAAAACTGTTTTTT,CASSRLTGTNEKLFF
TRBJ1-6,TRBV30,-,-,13,TGTGCCTGGAGTACAGGGCGAGAATCACCCCTCCACTTT,CAWSTGRESPLHF
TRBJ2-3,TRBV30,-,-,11,TGTGCCTGGAGTTGGAGAGATACGCAGTATTTT,CAWSWRDTQYF
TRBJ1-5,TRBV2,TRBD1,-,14,TGTGCCAGCGGGGGACAGTATAGCAATCAGCCCCAGCATTTT,CASGGQYSNQPQHF
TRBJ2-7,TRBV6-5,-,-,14,TGTGCCAGCAGTGAATCAGGGAACCACTACGAGCAGTACTTC,CASSESGNHYEQYF